The clone carrying this T cell receptor (beta chain) was observed once. What it binds is unknown. The germline gives CDR1 ENHRY, CDR2 SYGVKD. The CDR3 totals 14 residues. The V and J ends lost 7 bases and 1 base respectively, with 13 bases between them. This was the immunoSEQ version 4 assay in survey mode. Clones were sequenced by immunoSEQ multiplex PCR, and TCRdb holds only the in-frame ones, with some missing. This sample carries around 35,000 clones, 87% of them seen once, and the ten largest clones take 1.3%. The data originate from a study of persistence of HIV-infected CD4 T cells. Study information: Donors had been on suppressive ART for a median of roughly 8 years. Anti-CD3/anti-CD28 stimulation activated a higher proportion of cells than antigen stimulation, with lower memory fraction.

Cells were stimulated nonspecifically with anti-CD3/anti-CD28 magnetic beads. CD4+ T cells upregulating both CD40 ligand and CD69 were sorted as responding cells. These HIV-1-infected adults initiated suppressive ART in chronic infection. The sequence was obtained from an adult man with HIV who was CMV-seropositive. This chain links TRBV10-3 with TRBJ1-1, with D possibly matching TRBD1 (5 bases). This specimen consisted of CD4+ T cells sorted from PBMCs after approximately 19-hour stimulation, obtained from a patient who received antiretroviral therapy. CDR3 nucleotides: TGTGCCATCAAAGGCAGGGTATCGAACACTGAAGCTTTCTTT. It is translated as CAIKGRVSNTEAFF.